This TCR beta chain stems from a study of OX40 agonist ivuxolimab in advanced cancers. Looking at the study overall: Patients receiving dose escalation had hepatocellular carcinoma, melanoma, renal cell or head and neck cancer.

This clone has a handful of counts. Between the trimmed V and J ends, which lost 3 bases and 2 bases, there was a span of 8 bases. The CDR3 length is 14 residues. CDR1 and CDR2 from the germline V gene are LNHDA and SQIVND (reference sequence). The data were produced by immunoSEQ multiplex PCR, yet TCRdb's version contains in-frame clones alone and is incomplete. The sample yields about 22,000 clones, 88% seen once. The rearrangement joins TRBV19 to TRBJ2-1, with a weak D call TRBD2 (6 bases). This TCR was recovered from an adult with an advanced solid tumor such as melanoma, head and neck, liver or kidney cancer. The sequencing used CD4+ or CD8+ T cells sorted from blood, collected in a trial of the OX40 agonist ivuxolimab. In DNA form, the CDR3 reads TGTGCCAGTAGTATCCCGGGAGCCTACAATGAGCAGTTCTTC. It encodes CASSIPGAYNEQFF.